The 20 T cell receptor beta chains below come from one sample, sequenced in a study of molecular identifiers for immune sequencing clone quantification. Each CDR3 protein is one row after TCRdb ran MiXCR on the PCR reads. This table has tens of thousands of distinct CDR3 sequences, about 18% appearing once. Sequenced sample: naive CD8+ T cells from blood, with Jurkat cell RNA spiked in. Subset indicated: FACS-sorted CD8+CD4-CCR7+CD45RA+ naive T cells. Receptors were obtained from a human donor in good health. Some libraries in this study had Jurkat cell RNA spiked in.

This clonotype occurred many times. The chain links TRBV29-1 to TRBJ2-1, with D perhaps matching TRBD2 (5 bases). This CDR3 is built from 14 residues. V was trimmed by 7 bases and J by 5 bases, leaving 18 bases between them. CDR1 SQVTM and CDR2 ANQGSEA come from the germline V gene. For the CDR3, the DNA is TGCAGCGCCGCACGGGGTGAGGTTGACAATGAGCAGTTCTTC. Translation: CSAARGEVDNEQFF.

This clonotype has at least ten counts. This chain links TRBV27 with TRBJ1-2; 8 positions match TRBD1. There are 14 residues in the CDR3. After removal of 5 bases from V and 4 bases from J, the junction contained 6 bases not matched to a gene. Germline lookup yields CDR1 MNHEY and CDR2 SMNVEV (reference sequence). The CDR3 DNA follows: TGTGCCAGCAGTCTAGGACAGGGCGTCTATGGCTACACCTTC. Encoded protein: CASSLGQGVYGYTF.

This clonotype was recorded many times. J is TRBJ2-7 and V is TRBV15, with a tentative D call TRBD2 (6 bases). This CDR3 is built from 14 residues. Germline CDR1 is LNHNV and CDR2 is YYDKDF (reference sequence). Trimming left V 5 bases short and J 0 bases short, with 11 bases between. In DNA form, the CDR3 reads TGTGCCACCAGCGCCGGGACTCCCTCCTACGAGCAGTACTTC. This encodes CATSAGTPSYEQYF.

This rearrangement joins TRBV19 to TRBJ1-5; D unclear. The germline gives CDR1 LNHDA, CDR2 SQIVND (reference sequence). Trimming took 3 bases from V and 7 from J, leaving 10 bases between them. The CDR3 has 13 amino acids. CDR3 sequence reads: CASSIEGYQPQHF. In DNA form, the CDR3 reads TGTGCCAGTAGTATCGAGGGATACCAGCCCCAGCATTTT.

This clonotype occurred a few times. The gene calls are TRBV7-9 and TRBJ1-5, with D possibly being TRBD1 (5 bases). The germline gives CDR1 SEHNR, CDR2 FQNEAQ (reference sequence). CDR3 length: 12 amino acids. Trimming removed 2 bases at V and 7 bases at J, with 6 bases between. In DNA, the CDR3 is TGTGCCAGCAGCTTATGGGGCCAGCCCCAGCATTTT. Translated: CASSLWGQPQHF. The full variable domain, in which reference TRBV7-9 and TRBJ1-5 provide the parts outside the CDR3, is DTGVSQNPRHKITKRGQNVTFRCDPISEHNRLYWYRQTLGQGPEFLTYFQNEAQLEKSRLLSDRFSAERPKGSFSTLEIQRTEQGDSAMYLCASSLWGQPQHFGDGTRLSIL.

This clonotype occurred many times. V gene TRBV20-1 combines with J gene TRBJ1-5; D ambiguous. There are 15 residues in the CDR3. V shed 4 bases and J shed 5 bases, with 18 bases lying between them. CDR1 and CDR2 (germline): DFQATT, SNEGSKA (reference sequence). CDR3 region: CSATPPGRLHQPQHF. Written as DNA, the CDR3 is TGCAGTGCTACGCCACCCGGCAGACTACATCAGCCCCAGCATTTT.

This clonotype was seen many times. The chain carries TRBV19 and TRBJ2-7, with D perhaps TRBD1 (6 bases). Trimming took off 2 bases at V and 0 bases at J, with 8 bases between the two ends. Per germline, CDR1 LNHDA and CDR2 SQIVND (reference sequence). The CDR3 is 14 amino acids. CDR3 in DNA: TGTGCCAGTAGTATACGACAGGACTCCTACGAGCAGTACTTC. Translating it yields CASSIRQDSYEQYF.

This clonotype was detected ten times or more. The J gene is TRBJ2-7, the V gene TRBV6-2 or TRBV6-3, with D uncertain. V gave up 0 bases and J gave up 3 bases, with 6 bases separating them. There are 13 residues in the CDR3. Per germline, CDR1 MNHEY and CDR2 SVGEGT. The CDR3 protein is CASSYSDGYEQYF. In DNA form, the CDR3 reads TGTGCCAGCAGTTACTCGGACGGCTACGAGCAGTACTTC.

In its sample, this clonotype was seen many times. The CDR3: CASSNTGTGGEQYF. The CDR3 region has the DNA TGTGCCAGCAGCAACACCGGGACAGGGGGCGAGCAGTACTTC. The chain employs TRBV14 and TRBJ2-7; 11 positions match TRBD1. This CDR3 spans 14 amino acids. Trimming at V came to 5 bases and at J to 6 bases, leaving 6 bases not matched to a gene. From germline, CDR1 is SGHDN and CDR2 FVKESK.

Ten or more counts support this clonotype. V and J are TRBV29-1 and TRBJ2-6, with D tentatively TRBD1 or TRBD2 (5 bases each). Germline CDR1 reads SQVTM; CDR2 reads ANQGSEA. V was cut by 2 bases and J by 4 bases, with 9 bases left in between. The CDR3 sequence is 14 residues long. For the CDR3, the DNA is TGCAGCGTTGAAACCGGGGCCGGGGCCAACGTCCTGACTTTC. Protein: CSVETGAGANVLTF.

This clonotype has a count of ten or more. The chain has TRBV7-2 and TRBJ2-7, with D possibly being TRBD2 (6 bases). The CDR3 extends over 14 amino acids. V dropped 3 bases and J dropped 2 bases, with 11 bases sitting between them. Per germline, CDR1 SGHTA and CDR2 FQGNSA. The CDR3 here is CASSFGGVAYEQYF. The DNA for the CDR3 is TGTGCCAGCAGCTTCGGGGGAGTGGCCTACGAGCAGTACTTC.

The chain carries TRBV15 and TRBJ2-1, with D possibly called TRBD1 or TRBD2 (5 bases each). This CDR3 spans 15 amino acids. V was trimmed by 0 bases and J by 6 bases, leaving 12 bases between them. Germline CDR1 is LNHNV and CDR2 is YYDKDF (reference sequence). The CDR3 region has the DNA TGTGCCACCAGCAGAGATTTCGGGACCCTCAATGAGCAGTTCTTC. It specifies CATSRDFGTLNEQFF.

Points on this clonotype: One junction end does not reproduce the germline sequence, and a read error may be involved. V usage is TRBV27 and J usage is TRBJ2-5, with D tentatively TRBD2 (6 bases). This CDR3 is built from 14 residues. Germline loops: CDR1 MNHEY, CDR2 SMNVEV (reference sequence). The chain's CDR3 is CTSSSGLNQETQYF. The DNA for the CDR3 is TGTACCAGCAGTTCGGGACTGAATCAAGAGACCCAGTACTTC.

In DNA form, the CDR3 reads TGTGCCAGCAGCTGGACCGAGCGGGGGCTATCCTACAATGAGCAGTTCTTC. It specifies CASSWTERGLSYNEQFF. The rearrangement links TRBV11-2 to TRBJ2-1; 8 bases are shared with TRBD2. V lost 4 bases to trimming and J lost 1 base; unmatched junction nucleotides: 9. The germline gives CDR1 SGHAT, CDR2 FQNNGV. The CDR3 totals 17 residues.

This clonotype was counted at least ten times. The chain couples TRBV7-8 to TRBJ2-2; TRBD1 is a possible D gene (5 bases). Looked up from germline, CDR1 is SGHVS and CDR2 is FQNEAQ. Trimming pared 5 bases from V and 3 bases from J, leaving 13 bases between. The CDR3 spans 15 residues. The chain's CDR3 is CASSQGYRYTGELFF. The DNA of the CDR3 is TGTGCCAGCAGCCAGGGCTATCGGTACACCGGGGAGCTGTTTTTT.

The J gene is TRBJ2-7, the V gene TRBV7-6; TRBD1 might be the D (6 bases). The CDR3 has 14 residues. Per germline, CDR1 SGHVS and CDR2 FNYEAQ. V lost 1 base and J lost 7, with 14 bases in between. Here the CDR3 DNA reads TGTGCCAGCAGCTTAGGACAGGAGGTTTTGGAGCAGTACTTC. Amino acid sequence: CASSLGQEVLEQYF.

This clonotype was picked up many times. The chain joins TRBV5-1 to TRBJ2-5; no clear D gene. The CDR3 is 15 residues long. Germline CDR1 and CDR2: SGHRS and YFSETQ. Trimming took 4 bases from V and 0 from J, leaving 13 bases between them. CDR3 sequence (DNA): TGCGCCAGCAGCACCGAAATTGGGTACCAAGAGACCCAGTACTTC. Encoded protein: CASSTEIGYQETQYF.

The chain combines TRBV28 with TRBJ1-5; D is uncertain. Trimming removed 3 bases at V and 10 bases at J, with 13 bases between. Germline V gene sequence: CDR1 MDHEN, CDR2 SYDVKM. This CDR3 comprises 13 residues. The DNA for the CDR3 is TGTGCCAGCAGTTTCATGGAGAACCACCCCCAGCATTTT. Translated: CASSFMENHPQHF.

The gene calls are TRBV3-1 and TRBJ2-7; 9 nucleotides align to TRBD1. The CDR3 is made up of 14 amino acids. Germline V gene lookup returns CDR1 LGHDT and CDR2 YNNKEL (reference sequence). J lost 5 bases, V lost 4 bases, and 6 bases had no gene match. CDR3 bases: TGTGCCAGCAGCCCTGGACAGGGGAGCGACGAGCAGTACTTC. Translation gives CASSPGQGSDEQYF.

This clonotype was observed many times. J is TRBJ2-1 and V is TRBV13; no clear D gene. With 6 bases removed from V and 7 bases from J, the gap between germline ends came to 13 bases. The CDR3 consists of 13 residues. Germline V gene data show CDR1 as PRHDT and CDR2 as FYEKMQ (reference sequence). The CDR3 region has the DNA TGTGCCAGCAGGAGGAGTCTGGGGAATGAGCAGTTCTTC. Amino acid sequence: CASRRSLGNEQFF.